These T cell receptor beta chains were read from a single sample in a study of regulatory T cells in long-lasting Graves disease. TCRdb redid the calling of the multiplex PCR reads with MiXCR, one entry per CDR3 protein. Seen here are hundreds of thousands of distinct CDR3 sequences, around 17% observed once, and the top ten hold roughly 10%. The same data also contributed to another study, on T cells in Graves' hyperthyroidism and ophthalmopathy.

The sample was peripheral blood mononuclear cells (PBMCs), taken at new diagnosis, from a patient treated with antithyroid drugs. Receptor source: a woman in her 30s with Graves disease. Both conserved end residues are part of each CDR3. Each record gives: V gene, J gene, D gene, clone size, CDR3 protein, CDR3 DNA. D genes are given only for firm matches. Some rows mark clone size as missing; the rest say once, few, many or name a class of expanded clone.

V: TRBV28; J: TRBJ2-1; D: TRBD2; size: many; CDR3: CASSSLGSGRENEQFF; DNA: TGTGCCAGCAGTTCCCTGGGTAGCGGGAGGGAAAATGAGCAGTTCTTC
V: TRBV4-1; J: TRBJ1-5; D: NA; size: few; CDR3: CASSQGTADIQPQHF; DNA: TGCGCCAGCAGCCAGGGGACGGCTGACATTCAGCCCCAGCATTTT
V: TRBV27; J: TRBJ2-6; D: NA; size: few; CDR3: CASSDSSGANVLTF; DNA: TGTGCCAGCAGCGACAGCTCTGGGGCCAACGTCCTGACTTTC
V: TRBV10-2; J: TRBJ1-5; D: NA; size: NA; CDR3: CASVESGHHPAGNQPQHF; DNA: TGCGCCAGCGTTGAATCGGGACATCACCCGGCAGGCAATCAGCCCCAGCATTTT
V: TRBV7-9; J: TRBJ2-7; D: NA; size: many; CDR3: CASSLSSGGSPSSSYEQYF; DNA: TGTGCCAGCAGCTTATCGTCAGGCGGCTCGCCCTCGAGCTCCTACGAGCAGTACTTC
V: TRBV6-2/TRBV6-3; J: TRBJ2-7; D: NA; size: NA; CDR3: CASSQTLGGYEQYF; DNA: TGTGCCAGCAGTCAAACTTTAGGCGGCTACGAGCAGTACTTC
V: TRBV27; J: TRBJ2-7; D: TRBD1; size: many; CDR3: CASSSGQGAHEQYF; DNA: TGTGCCAGCAGTTCGGGACAGGGTGCCCACGAGCAGTACTTC
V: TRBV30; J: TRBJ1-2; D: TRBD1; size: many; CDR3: CAWSPPDRSYGYTF; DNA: TGTGCCTGGAGTCCCCCGGACAGGTCCTATGGCTACACCTTC
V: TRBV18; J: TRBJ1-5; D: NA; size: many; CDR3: CASSPRENQPQHF; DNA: TGTGCCAGCTCACCAAGGGAGAATCAGCCCCAGCATTTT
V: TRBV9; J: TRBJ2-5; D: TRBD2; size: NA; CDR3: CASSPGGRRETQYF; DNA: TGTGCCAGCAGTCCGGGAGGGCGGCGGGAGACCCAGTACTTC
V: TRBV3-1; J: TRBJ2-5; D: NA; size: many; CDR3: CASSQALRPQETQYF; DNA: TGTGCCAGCAGCCAAGCCCTGCGGCCCCAAGAGACCCAGTACTTC
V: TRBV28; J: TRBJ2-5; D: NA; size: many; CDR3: CASSAAHQETQYF; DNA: TGTGCCAGCAGTGCCGCACACCAAGAGACCCAGTACTTC
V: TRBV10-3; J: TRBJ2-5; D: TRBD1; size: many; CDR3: CAISERRTGGRETQYF; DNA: TGTGCCATCAGTGAAAGGAGGACAGGGGGAAGGGAGACCCAGTACTTC
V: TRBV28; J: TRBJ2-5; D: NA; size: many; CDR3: CASSPDLAETQYF; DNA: TGTGCCAGCAGTCCGGACTTGGCAGAGACCCAGTACTTC
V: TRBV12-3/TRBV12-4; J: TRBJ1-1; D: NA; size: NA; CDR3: CASSRPGTEAFF; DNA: TGTGCCAGCAGCCGACCGGGGACTGAAGCTTTCTTT
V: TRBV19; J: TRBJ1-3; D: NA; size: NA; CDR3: CASSIGGASGNTIYF; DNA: TGTGCCAGTAGTATAGGTGGGGCCTCTGGAAACACCATATATTTT
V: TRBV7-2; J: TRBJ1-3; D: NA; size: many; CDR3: CASSLAGTPGNTIYF; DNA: TGTGCCAGCAGCTTAGCAGGGACCCCAGGAAACACCATATATTTT
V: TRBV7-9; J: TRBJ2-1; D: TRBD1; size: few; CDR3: CASSSSGTDRYNEQFF; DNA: TGTGCCAGCAGCTCCTCCGGGACAGACAGATACAATGAGCAGTTCTTC
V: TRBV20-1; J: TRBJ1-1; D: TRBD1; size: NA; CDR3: CSARGDRDTEAFF; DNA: TGCAGTGCTAGAGGGGACAGGGACACTGAAGCTTTCTTT
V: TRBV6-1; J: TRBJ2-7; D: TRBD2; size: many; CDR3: CASGRTSRGKGDEQYF; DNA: TGTGCCAGCGGGAGGACTAGCAGGGGCAAGGGGGACGAGCAGTACTTC
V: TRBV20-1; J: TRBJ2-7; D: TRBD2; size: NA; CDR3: CSAWTRTSYEQYF; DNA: TGCAGTGCCTGGACTAGAACCTCCTACGAGCAGTACTTC
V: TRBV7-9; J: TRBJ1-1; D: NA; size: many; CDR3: CASSPNNRNTEAFF; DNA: TGTGCCAGCAGCCCTAACAATAGGAACACTGAAGCTTTCTTT
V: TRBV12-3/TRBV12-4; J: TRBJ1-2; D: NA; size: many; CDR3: CASSLEFGGYTF; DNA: TGTGCCAGCAGTTTAGAATTCGGTGGCTACACCTTC
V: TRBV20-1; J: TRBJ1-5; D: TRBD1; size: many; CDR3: CSAQGTGGSQPQHF; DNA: TGCAGTGCTCAAGGGACAGGGGGCAGTCAGCCCCAGCATTTT
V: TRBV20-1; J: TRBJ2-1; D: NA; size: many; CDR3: CSAIRLALDNEQFF; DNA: TGCAGTGCTATTCGGCTAGCATTAGACAATGAGCAGTTCTTC
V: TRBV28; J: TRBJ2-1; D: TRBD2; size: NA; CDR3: CASRYPGGAVSYNEQFF; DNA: TGTGCCAGCAGGTACCCGGGGGGAGCGGTCTCCTACAATGAGCAGTTCTTC
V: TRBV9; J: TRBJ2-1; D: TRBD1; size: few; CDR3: CASSVGGTGDNEQFF; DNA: TGTGCCAGCAGCGTAGGAGGGACAGGCGACAATGAGCAGTTCTTC
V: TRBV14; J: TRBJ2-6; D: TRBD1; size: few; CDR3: CASSRPGQRFSGANVLTF; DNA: TGTGCCAGCAGCCGGCCGGGACAGCGTTTCTCTGGGGCCAACGTCCTGACTTTC